Described below is a single T cell receptor beta chain sequence and its context. The sample originates from a study of cytomegalovirus exposure and HLA in healthy donors. V lost 7 bases and J lost 7; bases outside the gene matches: 1. Germline loops: CDR1 SQVTM, CDR2 ANQGSEA. This CDR3 spans 10 amino acids. Amplification used 60 Vbeta primers and 13 Jbeta primers. Sequenced by immunoSEQ multiplex PCR; TCRdb stores in-frame clones only, minus some. The sample has about 180,000 clones; 80% to 85% are singletons. This chain uses TRBV29-1 with TRBJ2-1, with 7 positions matching TRBD2. This sequence was found in a boy between 2 and 15 years old in good health and CMV-seronegative. Sequencing used PBMCs. CDR3 sequence: CSDSGNEQFF. The CDR3 DNA reads TGCAGCGATAGCGGGAATGAGCAGTTCTTC.